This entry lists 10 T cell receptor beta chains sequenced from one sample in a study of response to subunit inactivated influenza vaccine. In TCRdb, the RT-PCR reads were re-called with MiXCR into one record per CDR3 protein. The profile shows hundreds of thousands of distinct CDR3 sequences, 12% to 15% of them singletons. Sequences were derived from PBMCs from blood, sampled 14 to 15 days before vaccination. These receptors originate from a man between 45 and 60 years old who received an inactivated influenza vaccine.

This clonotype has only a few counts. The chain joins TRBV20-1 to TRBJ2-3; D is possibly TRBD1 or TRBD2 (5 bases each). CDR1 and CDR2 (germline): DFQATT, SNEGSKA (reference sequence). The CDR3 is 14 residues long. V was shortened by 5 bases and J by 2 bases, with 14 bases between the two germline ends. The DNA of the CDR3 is TGCAGTGCTCCGGGGCAGGCTTACACAGATACGCAGTATTTT. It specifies CSAPGQAYTDTQYF.

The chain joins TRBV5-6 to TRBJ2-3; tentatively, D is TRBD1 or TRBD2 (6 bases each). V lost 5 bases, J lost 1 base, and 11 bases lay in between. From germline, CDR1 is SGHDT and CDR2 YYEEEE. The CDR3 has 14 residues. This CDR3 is CASSRGLGTDTQYF. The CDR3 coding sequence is TGTGCCAGCAGTCGGGGGCTCGGCACAGATACGCAGTATTTT. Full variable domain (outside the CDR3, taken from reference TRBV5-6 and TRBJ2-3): DAGVTQSPTHLIKTRGQQVTLRCSPKSGHDTVSWYQQALGQGPQFIFQYYEEEERQRGNFPDRFSGHQFPNYSSELNVNALLLGDSALYLCASSRGLGTDTQYFGPGTRLTVL.

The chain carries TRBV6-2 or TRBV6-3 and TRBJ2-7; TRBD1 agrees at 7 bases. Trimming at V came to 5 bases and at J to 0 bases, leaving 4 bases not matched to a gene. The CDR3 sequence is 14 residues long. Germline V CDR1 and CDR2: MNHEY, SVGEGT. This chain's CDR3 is CASSNDRVSYEQYF. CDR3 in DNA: TGTGCCAGCAGTAACGACAGGGTCTCCTACGAGCAGTACTTC.

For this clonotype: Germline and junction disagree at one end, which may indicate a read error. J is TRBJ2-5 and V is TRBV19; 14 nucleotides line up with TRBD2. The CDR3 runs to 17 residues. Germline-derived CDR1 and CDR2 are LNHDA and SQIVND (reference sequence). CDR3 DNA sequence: TGTTCCAGTAGTCCGGGACTAGCGGGGGACCTACAAGAGACCCAGTACTTC. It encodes CSSSPGLAGDLQETQYF.

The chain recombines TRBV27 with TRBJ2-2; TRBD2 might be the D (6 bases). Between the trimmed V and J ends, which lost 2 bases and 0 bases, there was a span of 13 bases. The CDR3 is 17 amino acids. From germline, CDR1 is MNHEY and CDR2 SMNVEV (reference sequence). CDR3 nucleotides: TGTGCCAGCAGTTTAATGGCTAGCGCATCGAACACCGGGGAGCTGTTTTTT. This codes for CASSLMASASNTGELFF.

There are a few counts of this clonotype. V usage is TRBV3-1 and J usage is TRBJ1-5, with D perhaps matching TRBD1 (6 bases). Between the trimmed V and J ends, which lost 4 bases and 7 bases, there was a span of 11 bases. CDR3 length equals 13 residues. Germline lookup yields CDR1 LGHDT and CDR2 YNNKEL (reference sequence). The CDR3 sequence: CASSPITGQPQHF. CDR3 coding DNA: TGTGCCAGCAGCCCGATTACAGGGCAGCCCCAGCATTTT.

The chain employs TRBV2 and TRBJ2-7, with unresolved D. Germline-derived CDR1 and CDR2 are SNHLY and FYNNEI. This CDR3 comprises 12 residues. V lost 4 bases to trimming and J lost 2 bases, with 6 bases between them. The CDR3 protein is CASSVLPYEQYF. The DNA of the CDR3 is TGTGCCAGCAGTGTACTTCCCTACGAGCAGTACTTC.

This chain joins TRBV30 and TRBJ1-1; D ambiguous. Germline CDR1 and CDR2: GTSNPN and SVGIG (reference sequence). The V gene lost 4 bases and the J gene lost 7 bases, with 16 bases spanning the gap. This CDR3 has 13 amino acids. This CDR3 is CAWKRVLGNEAFF. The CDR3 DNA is TGTGCCTGGAAGAGGGTTTTGGGAAATGAAGCTTTCTTT.

The CDR3 protein is CSAQTGSQETQYF. The CDR3 coding sequence is TGCAGTGCCCAAACAGGGTCCCAAGAGACCCAGTACTTC. V usage is TRBV20-1 and J usage is TRBJ2-5; D is perhaps TRBD1 (6 bases). The CDR3 sequence is 13 residues long. Trimming stripped 6 bases from V and 1 base from J, with 12 bases between. Germline assignment: CDR1 DFQATT and CDR2 SNEGSKA (reference sequence).

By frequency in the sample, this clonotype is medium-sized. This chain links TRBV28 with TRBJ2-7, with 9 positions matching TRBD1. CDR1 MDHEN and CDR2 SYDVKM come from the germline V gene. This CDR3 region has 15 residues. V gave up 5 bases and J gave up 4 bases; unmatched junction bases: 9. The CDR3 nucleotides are TGTGCCAGCAGTCATACAGGGGGCACTCATTACGAGCAGTACTTC. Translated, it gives CASSHTGGTHYEQYF.